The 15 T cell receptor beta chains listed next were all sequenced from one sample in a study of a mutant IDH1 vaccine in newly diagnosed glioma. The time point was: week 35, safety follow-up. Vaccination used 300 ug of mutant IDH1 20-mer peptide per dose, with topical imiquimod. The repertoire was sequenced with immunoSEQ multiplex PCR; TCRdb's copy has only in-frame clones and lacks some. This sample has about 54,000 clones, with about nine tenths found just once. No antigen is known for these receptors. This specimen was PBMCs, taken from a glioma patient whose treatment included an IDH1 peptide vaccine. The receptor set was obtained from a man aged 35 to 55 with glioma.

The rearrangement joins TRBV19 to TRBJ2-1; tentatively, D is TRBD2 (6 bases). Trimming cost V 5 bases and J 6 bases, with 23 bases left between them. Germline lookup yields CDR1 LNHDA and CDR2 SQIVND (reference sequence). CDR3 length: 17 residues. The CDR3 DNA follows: TGTGCCAGTAGTTCTCTACTAGCCCGGGATTTACCCAATGAGCAGTTCTTC. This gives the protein CASSSLLARDLPNEQFF.

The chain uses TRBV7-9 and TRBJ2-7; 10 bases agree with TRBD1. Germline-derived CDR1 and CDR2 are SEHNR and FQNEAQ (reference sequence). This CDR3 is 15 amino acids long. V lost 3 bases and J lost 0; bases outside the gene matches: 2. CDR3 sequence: CASSLDRGFSYEQYF. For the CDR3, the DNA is TGTGCCAGCAGCTTGGACAGGGGGTTCTCCTACGAGCAGTACTTC.

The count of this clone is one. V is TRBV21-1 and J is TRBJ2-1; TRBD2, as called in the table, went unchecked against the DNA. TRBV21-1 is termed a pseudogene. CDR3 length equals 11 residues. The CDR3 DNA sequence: TGTGCCAGATGTTACTCTAATGAGCAGTTCTTC. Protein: CARCYSNEQFF.

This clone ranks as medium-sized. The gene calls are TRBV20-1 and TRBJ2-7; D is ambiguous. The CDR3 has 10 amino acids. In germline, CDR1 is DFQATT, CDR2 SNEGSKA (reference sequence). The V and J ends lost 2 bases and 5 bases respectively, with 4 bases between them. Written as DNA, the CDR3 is TGCAGTGCTAGACGGGACGAGCAGTACTTC. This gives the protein CSARRDEQYF.

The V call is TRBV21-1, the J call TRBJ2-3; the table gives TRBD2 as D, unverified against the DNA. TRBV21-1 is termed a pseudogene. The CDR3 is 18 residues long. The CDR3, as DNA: TGTGCCAGCAGGGAAAGGGAGGGGGTAGCGGGGAACACAGATACGCAGTATTTT. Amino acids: CASREREGVAGNTDTQYF.

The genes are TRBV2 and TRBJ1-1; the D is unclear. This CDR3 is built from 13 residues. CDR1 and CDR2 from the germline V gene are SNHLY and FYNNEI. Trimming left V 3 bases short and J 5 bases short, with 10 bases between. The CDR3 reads CASSERVGTEAFF. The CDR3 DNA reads TGTGCCAGCAGTGAGCGGGTGGGGACTGAAGCTTTCTTT.

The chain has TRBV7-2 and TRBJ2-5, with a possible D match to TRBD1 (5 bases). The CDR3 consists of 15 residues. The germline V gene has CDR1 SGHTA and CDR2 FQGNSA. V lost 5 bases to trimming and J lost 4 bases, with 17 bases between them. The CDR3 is CASSQAQGSGETQYF. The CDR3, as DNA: TGTGCCAGCAGCCAGGCCCAGGGATCGGGAGAGACCCAGTACTTC. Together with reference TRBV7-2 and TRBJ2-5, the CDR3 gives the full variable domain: GAGVSQSPSNKVTEKGKDVELRCDPISGHTALYWYRQSLGQGLEFLIYFQGNSAPDKSGLPSDRFSAERTGGSVSTLTIQRTQQEDSAVYLCASSQAQGSGETQYFGPGTRLLVL.

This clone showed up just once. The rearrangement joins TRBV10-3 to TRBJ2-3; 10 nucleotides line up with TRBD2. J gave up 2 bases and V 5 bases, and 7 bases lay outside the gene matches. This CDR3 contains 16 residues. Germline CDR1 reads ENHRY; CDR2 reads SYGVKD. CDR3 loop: CAISPSGTSVTDTQYF. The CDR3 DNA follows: TGTGCCATCAGTCCGTCCGGGACTAGCGTCACAGATACGCAGTATTTT.

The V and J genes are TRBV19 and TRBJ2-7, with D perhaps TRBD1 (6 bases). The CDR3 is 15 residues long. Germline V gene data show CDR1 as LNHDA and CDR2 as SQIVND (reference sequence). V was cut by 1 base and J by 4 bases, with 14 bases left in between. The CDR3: CASSIGTVQFYEQYF. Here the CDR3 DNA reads TGTGCCAGTAGTATAGGGACAGTTCAATTTTACGAGCAGTACTTC.

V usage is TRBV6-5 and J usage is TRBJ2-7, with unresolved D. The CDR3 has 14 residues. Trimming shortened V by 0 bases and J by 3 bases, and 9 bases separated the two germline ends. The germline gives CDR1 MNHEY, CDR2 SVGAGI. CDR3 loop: CASSYSGRLYEQYF. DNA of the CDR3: TGTGCCAGCAGTTACTCGGGTCGGCTCTACGAGCAGTACTTC.

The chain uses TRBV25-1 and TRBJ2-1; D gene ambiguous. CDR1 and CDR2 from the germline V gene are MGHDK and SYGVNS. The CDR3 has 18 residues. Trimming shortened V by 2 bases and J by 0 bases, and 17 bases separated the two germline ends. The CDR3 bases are TGTGCCAGCAGTGAAGAAGGAGAGACACTTAGCTCCTACAATGAGCAGTTCTTC. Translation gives CASSEEGETLSSYNEQFF.

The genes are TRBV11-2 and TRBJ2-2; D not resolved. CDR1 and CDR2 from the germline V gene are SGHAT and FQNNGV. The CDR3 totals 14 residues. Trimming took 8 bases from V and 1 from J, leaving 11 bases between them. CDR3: CASAHRRNTGELFF. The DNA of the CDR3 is TGTGCCAGCGCCCATCGAAGGAACACCGGGGAGCTGTTTTTT.

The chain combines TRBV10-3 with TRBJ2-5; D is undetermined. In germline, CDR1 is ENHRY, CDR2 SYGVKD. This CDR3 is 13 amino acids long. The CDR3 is CAATQSPQETQYF. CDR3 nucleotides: TGTGCTGCTACACAATCCCCCCAAGAGACCCAGTACTTC.

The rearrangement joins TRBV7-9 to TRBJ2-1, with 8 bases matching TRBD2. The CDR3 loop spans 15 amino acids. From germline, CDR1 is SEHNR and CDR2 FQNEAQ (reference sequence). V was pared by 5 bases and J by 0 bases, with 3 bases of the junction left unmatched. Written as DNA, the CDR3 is TGTGCCAGCAGCCGGAGCGGGAGCTCCTACAATGAGCAGTTCTTC. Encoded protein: CASSRSGSSYNEQFF.

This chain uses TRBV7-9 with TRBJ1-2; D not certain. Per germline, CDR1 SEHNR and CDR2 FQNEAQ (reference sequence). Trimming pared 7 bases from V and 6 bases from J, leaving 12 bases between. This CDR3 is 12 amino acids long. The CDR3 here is CASNSGVHGYTF. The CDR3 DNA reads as TGTGCCAGCAACTCCGGAGTCCATGGCTACACCTTC.